The present TCR beta chain was sequenced within a study of blood T cell repertoires in COVID-19. Germline-derived CDR1 and CDR2 are SGHTS and YDEGEE. The CDR3 is 14 residues long. Trimming stripped 3 bases from V and 0 bases from J, with 6 bases between. The table came from immunoSEQ multiplex PCR; TCRdb's copy has only in-frame clones and leaves some out. The repertoire includes 200,000 to 300,000 clones, approximately 78% of them detected once, and 9.5% to 15% sits in the top ten. This chain connects TRBV5-8 to TRBJ1-4, with D unclear. This clonotype was sampled from a woman aged 60 to 75 with active or convalescent COVID-19. Material: peripheral blood. CDR3 protein: CASSSSSTNEKLFF. The CDR3 nucleotides are TGTGCCAGCAGCTCCTCCTCAACTAATGAAAAACTGTTTTTT.